This is a list of T cell receptor beta chains from one sample in a study of Graves' ophthalmopathy and Graves' hyperthyroidism. TCRdb passed the multiplex PCR reads through MiXCR, listing each CDR3 protein once. The table has about 620,000 distinct CDR3 sequences, over 20% seen once. Sequenced input: peripheral blood. The source is a woman younger than 30 with stable Graves' hyperthyroidism. Some clones in this sample may be carry-over from other donors' samples. Both conserved end residues are part of each CDR3. Rows may omit the clone size; those that give it use once, few, many or a size class.

J | V | length | size | CDR3
TRBJ2-2 | TRBV20-1 | 19 | few | CSARRYPGLAGADTGELFF
TRBJ1-1 | TRBV6-2/TRBV6-3 | 11 | few | CASRIKGEAFF
TRBJ2-5 | TRBV28 | 15 | many | CASSLGAGGKETQYF
TRBJ1-1 | TRBV3-1 | 13 | - | CASIDRGGTEAFF
TRBJ1-3 | TRBV28 | 16 | - | CASSSPGGSTGNTIYF
TRBJ1-2 | TRBV6-5 | 13 | many | CASSYPGKDGYTF
TRBJ2-4 | TRBV12-3/TRBV12-4 | 18 | - | CASSPGRGRGIAKNIQYF
TRBJ2-7 | TRBV30 | 12 | many | CAWSVALDEQYF
TRBJ1-2 | TRBV3-1 | 15 | - | CASSQDGAALYGYTF
TRBJ2-5 | TRBV7-8 | 16 | - | CASSSQGTTGEETQYF
TRBJ1-6 | TRBV7-8 | 17 | - | CASSSWDSGSYNSPLHF
TRBJ2-7 | TRBV27 | 17 | few | CASSSRRGSETTYEQYF
TRBJ2-4 | TRBV6-2/TRBV6-3 | 13 | - | CASSYSQGNIQYF
TRBJ1-3 | TRBV7-8 | 16 | many | CASSSDLDRKGNTIYF
TRBJ2-5 | TRBV13 | 14 | many | CASSLPGPRETQYF
TRBJ2-5 | TRBV12-3/TRBV12-4 | 14 | many | CASSQTGGGETQYF
TRBJ2-7 | TRBV5-1 | 14 | few | CASSNTGGSYEQYF
TRBJ2-7 | TRBV12-5 | 14 | many | CASVPGGYGYEQYF
TRBJ1-3 | TRBV30 | 11 | many | CAWSVARTIYF
TRBJ2-2 | TRBV3-1 | 17 | few | CASSLNRRGWNTGELFF
TRBJ2-5 | TRBV20-1 | 15 | many | CSAYIQGRYQETQYF
TRBJ1-1 | TRBV6-1 | 13 | - | CASTTPGGREAFF
TRBJ2-7 | TRBV2 | 15 | many | CASMTPGLAGHEQYF
TRBJ2-2 | TRBV6-2/TRBV6-3 | 16 | many | CASLGLAGQNTGELFF
TRBJ2-7 | TRBV4-2 | 13 | - | CASMGGSSYEQYF
TRBJ2-5 | TRBV12-3/TRBV12-4 | 15 | - | CASSLRQGHQETQYF
TRBJ2-7 | TRBV10-3 | 11 | many | CAISGSYEQYF